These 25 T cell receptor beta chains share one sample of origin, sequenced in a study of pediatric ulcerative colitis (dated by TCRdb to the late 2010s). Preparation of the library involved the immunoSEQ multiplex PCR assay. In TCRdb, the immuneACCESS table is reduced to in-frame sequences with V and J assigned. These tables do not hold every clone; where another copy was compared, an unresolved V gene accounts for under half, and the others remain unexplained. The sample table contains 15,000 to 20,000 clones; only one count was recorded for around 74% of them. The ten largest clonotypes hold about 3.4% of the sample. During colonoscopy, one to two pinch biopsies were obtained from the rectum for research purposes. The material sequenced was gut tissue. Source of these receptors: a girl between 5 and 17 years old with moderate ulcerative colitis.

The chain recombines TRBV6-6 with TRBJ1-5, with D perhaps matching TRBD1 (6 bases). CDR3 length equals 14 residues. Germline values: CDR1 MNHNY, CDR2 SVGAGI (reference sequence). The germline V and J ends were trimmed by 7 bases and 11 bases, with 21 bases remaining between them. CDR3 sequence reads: CASMARGGAHAQHF. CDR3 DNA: TGTGCCAGCATGGCCAGGGGAGGGGCCCACGCCCAGCATTTT.

Here the CDR3 reads CASSPRGRGTDTQYF. Here the CDR3 DNA reads TGTGCCAGCAGTCCCAGGGGGCGCGGCACAGATACGCAGTATTTT. This chain joins TRBV28 and TRBJ2-3; 8 bases agree with TRBD1. From germline, CDR1 is MDHEN and CDR2 SYDVKM. The J segment lost 1 base and the V segment lost 5 bases, leaving 5 bases of the junction unmatched. The CDR3 is made up of 15 amino acids.

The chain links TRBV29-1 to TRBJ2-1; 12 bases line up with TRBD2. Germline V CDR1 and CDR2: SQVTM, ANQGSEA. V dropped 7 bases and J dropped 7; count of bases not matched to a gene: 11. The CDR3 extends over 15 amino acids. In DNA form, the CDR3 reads TGCAGCGCTGAGACTAGCGGGGGCCCGGGGAATGAGCAGTTCTTC. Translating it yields CSAETSGGPGNEQFF.

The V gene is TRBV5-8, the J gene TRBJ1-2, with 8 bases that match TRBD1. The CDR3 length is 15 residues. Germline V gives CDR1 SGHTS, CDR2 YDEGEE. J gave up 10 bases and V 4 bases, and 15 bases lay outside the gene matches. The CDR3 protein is CASSLDGPGQGHYTF. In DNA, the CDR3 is TGTGCCAGCAGCCTTGACGGTCCCGGACAGGGTCACTACACCTTC.

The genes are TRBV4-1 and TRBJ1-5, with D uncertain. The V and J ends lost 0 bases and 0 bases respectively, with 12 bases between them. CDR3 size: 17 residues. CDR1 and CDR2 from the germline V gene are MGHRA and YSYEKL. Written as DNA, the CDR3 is TGCGCCAGCAGCCAAGAAGGCGGTATCTATAGCAATCAGCCCCAGCATTTT. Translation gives CASSQEGGIYSNQPQHF.

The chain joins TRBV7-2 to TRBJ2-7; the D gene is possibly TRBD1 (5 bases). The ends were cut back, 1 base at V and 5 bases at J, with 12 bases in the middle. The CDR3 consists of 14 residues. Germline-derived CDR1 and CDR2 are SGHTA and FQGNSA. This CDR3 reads CASSLDRFRDEQYF. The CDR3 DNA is TGTGCCAGCAGCTTAGACAGGTTTAGGGACGAGCAGTACTTC.

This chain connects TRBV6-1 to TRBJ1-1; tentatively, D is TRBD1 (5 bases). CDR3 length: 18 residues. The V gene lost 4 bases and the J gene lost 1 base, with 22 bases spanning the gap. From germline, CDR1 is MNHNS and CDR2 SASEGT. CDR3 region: CASSGGWGTTTQNTEAFF. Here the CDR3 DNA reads TGTGCCAGCAGTGGAGGCTGGGGCACCACCACTCAGAACACTGAAGCTTTCTTT.

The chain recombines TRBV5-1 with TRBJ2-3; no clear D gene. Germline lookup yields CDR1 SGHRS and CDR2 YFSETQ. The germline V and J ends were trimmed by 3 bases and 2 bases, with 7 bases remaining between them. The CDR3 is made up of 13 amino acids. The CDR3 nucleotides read TGCGCCAGCAGCTCGACTCCCACAGATACGCAGTATTTT. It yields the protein CASSSTPTDTQYF.

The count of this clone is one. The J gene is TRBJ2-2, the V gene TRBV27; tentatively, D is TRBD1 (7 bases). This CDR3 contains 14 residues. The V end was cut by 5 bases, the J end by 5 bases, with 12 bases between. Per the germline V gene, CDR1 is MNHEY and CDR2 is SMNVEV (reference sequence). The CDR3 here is CASSQQGRTGELFF. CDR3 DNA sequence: TGTGCCAGCAGTCAACAGGGGAGGACCGGGGAGCTGTTTTTT.

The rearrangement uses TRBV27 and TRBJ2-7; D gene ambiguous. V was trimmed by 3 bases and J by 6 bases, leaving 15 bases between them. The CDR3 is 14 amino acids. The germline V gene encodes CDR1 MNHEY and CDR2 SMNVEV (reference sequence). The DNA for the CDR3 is TGTGCCAGCAGTTTCAACACCCCTCCCCGCGAGCAGTACTTC. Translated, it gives CASSFNTPPREQYF.

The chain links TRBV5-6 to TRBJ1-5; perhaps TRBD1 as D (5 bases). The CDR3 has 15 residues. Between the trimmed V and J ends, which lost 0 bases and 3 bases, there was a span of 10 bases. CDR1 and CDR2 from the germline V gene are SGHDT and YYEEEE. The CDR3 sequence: CASSLAAGNNQPQHF. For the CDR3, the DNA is TGTGCCAGCAGCTTGGCGGCAGGGAACAATCAGCCCCAGCATTTT.

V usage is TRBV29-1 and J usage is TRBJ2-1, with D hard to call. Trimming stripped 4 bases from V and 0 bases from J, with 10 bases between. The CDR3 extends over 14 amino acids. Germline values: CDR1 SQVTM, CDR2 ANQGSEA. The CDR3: CSVVRGPSYNEQFF. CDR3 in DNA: TGCAGCGTTGTTCGAGGACCCTCCTACAATGAGCAGTTCTTC.

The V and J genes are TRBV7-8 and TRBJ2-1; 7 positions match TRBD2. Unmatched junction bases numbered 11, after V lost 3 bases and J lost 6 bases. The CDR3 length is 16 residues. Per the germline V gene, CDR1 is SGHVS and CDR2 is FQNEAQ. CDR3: CASSFRGEGLFNEQFF. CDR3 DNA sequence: TGTGCCAGCAGCTTTCGGGGGGAGGGCCTTTTCAATGAGCAGTTCTTC.

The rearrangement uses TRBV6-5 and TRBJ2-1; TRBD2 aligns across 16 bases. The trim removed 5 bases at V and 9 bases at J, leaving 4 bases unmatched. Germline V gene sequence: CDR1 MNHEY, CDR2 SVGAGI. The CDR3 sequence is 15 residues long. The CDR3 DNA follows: TGTGCCAGCAGTGCGGGACTAGCGGGGGGGGCTGAGCAGTTCTTC. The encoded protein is CASSAGLAGGAEQFF.

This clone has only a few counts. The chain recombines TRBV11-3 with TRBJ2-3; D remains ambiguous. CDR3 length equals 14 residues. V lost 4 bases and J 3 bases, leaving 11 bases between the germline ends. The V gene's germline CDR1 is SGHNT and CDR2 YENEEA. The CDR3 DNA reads TGTGCCAGCAGCTCCTCCTATTCGACAGATACGCAGTATTTT. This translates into CASSSSYSTDTQYF.

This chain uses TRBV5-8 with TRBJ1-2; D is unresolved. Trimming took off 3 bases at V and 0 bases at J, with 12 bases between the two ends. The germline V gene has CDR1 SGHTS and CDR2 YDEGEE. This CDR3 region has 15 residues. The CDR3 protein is CASSWNGLANYGYTF. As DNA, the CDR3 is TGTGCCAGCAGCTGGAACGGACTGGCTAACTATGGCTACACCTTC. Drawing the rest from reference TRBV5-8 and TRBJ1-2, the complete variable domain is EAGVTQSPTHLIKTRGQQATLRCSPISGHTSVYWYQQALGLGLQFLLWYDEGEERNRGNFPPRFSGRQFPNYSSELNVNALELEDSALYLCASSWNGLANYGYTFGSGTRLTVV.

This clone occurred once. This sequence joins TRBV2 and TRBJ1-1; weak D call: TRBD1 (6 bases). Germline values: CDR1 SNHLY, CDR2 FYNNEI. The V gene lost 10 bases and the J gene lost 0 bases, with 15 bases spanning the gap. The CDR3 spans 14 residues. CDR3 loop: CATSGANMNTEAFF. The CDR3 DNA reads TGTGCCACCTCAGGGGCTAACATGAACACTGAAGCTTTCTTT.

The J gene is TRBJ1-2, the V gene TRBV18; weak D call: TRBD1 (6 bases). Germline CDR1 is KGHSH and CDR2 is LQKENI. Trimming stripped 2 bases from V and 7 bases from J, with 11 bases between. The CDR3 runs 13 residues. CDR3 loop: CASSPRGSGGYTF. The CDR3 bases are TGTGCCAGCTCACCAAGGGGGAGTGGTGGCTACACCTTC.

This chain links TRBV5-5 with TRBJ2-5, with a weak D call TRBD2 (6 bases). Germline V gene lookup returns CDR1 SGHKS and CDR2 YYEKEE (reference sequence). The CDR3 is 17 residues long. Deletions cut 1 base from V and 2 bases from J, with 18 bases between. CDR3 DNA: TGTGCCAGCAGCTTGTTAGGTTGGGGAGGTGGGCAAGAGACCCAGTACTTC. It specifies CASSLLGWGGGQETQYF.

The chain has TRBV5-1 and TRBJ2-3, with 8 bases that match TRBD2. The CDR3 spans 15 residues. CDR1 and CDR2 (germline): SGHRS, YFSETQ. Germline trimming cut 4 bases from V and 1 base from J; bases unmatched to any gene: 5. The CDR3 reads CASSLSGRGTDTQYF. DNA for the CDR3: TGCGCCAGCAGCCTAAGCGGGAGAGGCACAGATACGCAGTATTTT.

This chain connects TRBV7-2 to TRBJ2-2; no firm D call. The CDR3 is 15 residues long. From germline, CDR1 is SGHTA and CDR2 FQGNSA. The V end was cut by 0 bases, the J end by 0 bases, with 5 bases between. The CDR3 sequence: CASSLAGTNTGELFF. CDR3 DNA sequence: TGTGCCAGCAGCTTAGCGGGAACGAACACCGGGGAGCTGTTTTTT.

The CDR3 spells CASSDTSGSYEQYF. DNA of the CDR3: TGTGCCAGCTCCGATACAAGTGGGTCCTACGAGCAGTACTTC. V and J are TRBV18 and TRBJ2-7; no clear D. The length of the CDR3 is 14 residues. V lost 6 bases to trimming and J lost 1 base, with 13 bases between them. Germline V gene lookup returns CDR1 KGHSH and CDR2 LQKENI.

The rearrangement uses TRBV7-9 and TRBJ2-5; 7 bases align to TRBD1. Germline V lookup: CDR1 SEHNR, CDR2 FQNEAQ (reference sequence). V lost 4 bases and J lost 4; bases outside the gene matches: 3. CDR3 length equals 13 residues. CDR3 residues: CASSSGGRETQYF. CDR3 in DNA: TGTGCCAGCAGCTCAGGGGGACGAGAGACCCAGTACTTC.

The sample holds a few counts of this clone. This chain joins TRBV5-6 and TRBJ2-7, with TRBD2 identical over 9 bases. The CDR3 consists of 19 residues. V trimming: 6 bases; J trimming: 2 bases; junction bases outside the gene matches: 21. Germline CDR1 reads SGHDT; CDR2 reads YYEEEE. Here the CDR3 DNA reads TGTGCCAGCACCACCGATCGGCTAGCGGGGCGGGTGGGGACCTACGAGCAGTACTTC. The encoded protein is CASTTDRLAGRVGTYEQYF.

The CDR3 loop is CASSLGQDATGELFF. In DNA form, the CDR3 reads TGTGCCAGCAGCTTAGGACAGGACGCCACCGGGGAGCTGTTTTTT. V and J are TRBV11-3 and TRBJ2-2, with a weak D call TRBD1 (6 bases). The CDR3 length is 15 residues. Trimming removed 1 base from V and 4 bases from J, with 10 bases in between. Germline V lookup: CDR1 SGHNT, CDR2 YENEEA.